These 20 T cell receptor beta chains were sequenced from one sample in a study of control samples from healthy donors and cancer patients. This table comes from immunoSEQ multiplex PCR, and its TCRdb copy is limited to in-frame clones, with some not included. The sample records about 200,000 clones, roughly nine tenths being singletons. Sequencing was performed on blood. The receptors here all came from a man aged 30-40 years in good health.

CDR3 nucleotides: TGTGCCAGCAGTGATACAGGGGTTGGAGCTTTCTTT. It yields the protein CASSDTGVGAFF. The genes are TRBV6-1 and TRBJ1-1, with 7 bases matching TRBD1. Germline values: CDR1 MNHNS, CDR2 SASEGT. There are 12 residues in the CDR3. Trimming cost V 3 bases and J 10 bases; bases outside gene matches: 5.

The rearrangement links TRBV18 to TRBJ2-7, with D perhaps TRBD1 or TRBD2 (5 bases each). The CDR3 has 14 amino acids. V was trimmed by 1 base and J by 7 bases, leaving 14 bases between them. The germline gives CDR1 KGHSH, CDR2 LQKENI. CDR3 DNA: TGTGCCAGCTCACCACAGAGGGGTTTGGGGGAGCAGTACTTC. Translation: CASSPQRGLGEQYF.

The chain uses TRBV10-3 and TRBJ2-2, with D maybe TRBD1 (6 bases). V was clipped by 9 bases and J by 3 bases, with 14 bases between them. CDR3 length equals 14 residues. From germline, CDR1 is ENHRY and CDR2 SYGVKD. CDR3 residues: CAMSPHRDTGELFF. The CDR3 nucleotides are TGTGCCATGTCACCCCACAGGGACACCGGGGAGCTGTTTTTT.

This chain joins TRBV6-4 and TRBJ2-3; maybe TRBD2 (6 bases). The V gene's germline CDR1 is MRHNA and CDR2 SNTAGT. The V end was cut by 4 bases, the J end by 0 bases, with 8 bases between. The CDR3 contains 14 residues. CDR3 residues: CASSAGTSTDTQYF. CDR3 DNA sequence: TGTGCCAGCAGTGCCGGGACTAGCACAGATACGCAGTATTTT.

The rearrangement links TRBV2 to TRBJ1-3; tentatively, D is TRBD1 (5 bases). This CDR3 comprises 15 residues. The germline V gene encodes CDR1 SNHLY and CDR2 FYNNEI. V lost 2 bases and J lost 4, with 12 bases in between. Here the CDR3 reads CASSETRVSGNTIYF. CDR3 sequence (DNA): TGTGCCAGCAGTGAAACCAGGGTATCCGGAAACACCATATATTTT.

The rearrangement uses TRBV29-1 and TRBJ1-2; D might be TRBD1 (6 bases). Germline CDR1 and CDR2: SQVTM and ANQGSEA. This CDR3 is 16 amino acids long. V was clipped by 7 bases and J by 5 bases, with 26 bases between them. The CDR3 DNA follows: TGCAGCGATTATAACCGACGGGACATTACGGGGTATGGCTACACCTTC. This codes for CSDYNRRDITGYGYTF.

The rearrangement links TRBV6-4 to TRBJ2-3, with 9 nucleotides matching TRBD2. Per the germline V gene, CDR1 is MRHNA and CDR2 is SNTAGT. The V and J ends lost 1 base and 3 bases, in that order; junction bases with no gene match: 5. CDR3 size: 16 residues. This chain's CDR3 is CASSDFPSGVTDTQYF. CDR3 DNA: TGTGCCAGCAGTGACTTCCCTAGCGGGGTGACAGATACGCAGTATTTT.

V and J are TRBV5-1 and TRBJ2-1, with D perhaps given as TRBD1 or TRBD2 (5 bases each). Trimming cost V 0 bases and J 8 bases, with 18 bases left between them. The CDR3 is 16 amino acids. Germline values: CDR1 SGHRS, CDR2 YFSETQ. The CDR3 coding sequence is TGCGCCAGCAGCTTGGAAGGGGTCGAGGGGTGGGATGAGCAGTTCTTC. Translated, it gives CASSLEGVEGWDEQFF.

This clone occurred once. This chain links TRBV5-1 with TRBJ2-3; 9 nucleotides align to TRBD1. Germline V gives CDR1 SGHRS, CDR2 YFSETQ. With 4 bases clipped from V and 3 bases from J, the junction kept 6 bases outside the gene matches. This CDR3 has 15 residues. CDR3 nucleotides: TGCGCCAGCAGCAGGGGACAGGGAGAGACAGATACGCAGTATTTT. Translating gives CASSRGQGETDTQYF.

V usage is TRBV6-6 and J usage is TRBJ1-2, with 7 bases aligning to TRBD1. The ends lost 0 bases at V and 4 bases at J; junction bases unmatched: 2. Germline V gene data show CDR1 as MNHNY and CDR2 as SVGAGI (reference sequence). This CDR3 is built from 14 residues. CDR3 amino acids: CASSYSAGGYGYTF. CDR3 DNA: TGTGCCAGCAGTTACTCAGCAGGGGGCTATGGCTACACCTTC.

The chain is built from TRBV7-8 and TRBJ2-5, with D unresolved. The CDR3 length is 13 residues. Trimming stripped 1 base from V and 1 base from J, with 4 bases between. Germline CDR1 is SGHVS and CDR2 is FQNEAQ. CDR3 loop: CASSLETQETQYF. The CDR3 nucleotides read TGTGCCAGCAGCTTAGAGACCCAAGAGACCCAGTACTTC.

This chain uses TRBV6-2 or TRBV6-3 with TRBJ1-4, with D hard to call. The CDR3 runs 13 residues. Germline V lookup: CDR1 MNHEY, CDR2 SVGEGT. Trimming took 5 bases from V and 4 from J, leaving 8 bases between them. The CDR3 sequence is CASSARINEKLFF. CDR3 bases: TGTGCCAGCAGTGCCCGGATTAATGAAAAACTGTTTTTT.

CDR3 sequence reads: CASSIDGSSYNSPLHF. In DNA, the CDR3 is TGTGCCAGTAGTATAGACGGGAGCTCCTATAATTCACCCCTCCACTTT. This chain connects TRBV19 to TRBJ1-6, with D unresolved. Trimming shortened V by 0 bases and J by 0 bases, and 6 bases separated the two germline ends. There are 16 residues in the CDR3. Germline V gene sequence: CDR1 LNHDA, CDR2 SQIVND (reference sequence).

The CDR3 region is CSAKDTSSYNEQFF. The CDR3 region has the DNA TGCAGCGCAAAGGACACCAGCTCCTACAATGAGCAGTTCTTC. This sequence joins TRBV29-1 and TRBJ2-1; tentative D call: TRBD1 (5 bases). The ends were cut back, 7 bases at V and 0 bases at J, with 13 bases in the middle. This CDR3 has 14 residues. Germline CDR1 is SQVTM and CDR2 is ANQGSEA.

The chain uses TRBV5-6 and TRBJ1-6, with TRBD1 as a possible D gene (6 bases). The V and J ends lost 4 bases and 11 bases respectively, with 13 bases between them. The CDR3 length is 13 residues. From germline, CDR1 is SGHDT and CDR2 YYEEEE. The CDR3 reads CASSPGTPPPLHF. The CDR3 DNA reads as TGTGCCAGCAGCCCTGGGACACCTCCACCCCTCCACTTT.

The chain has TRBV3-1 (or the pseudogene TRBV3-2) and TRBJ2-3, with D perhaps matching TRBD2 (6 bases). V lost 3 bases and J 1 base, leaving 17 bases between the germline ends. Germline CDR1 is LGHDT and CDR2 is YNNKEL (reference sequence). The CDR3 sequence is 17 residues long. The CDR3 region is CASSHFFRGGGTDTQYF. The DNA for the CDR3 is TGTGCCAGCAGCCACTTTTTTCGCGGAGGGGGCACAGATACGCAGTATTTT.

V gene TRBV9 combines with J gene TRBJ2-2; the D is unclear. With 0 bases removed from V and 4 bases from J, the gap between germline ends came to 4 bases. The CDR3 consists of 13 residues. The germline CDR1 and CDR2 sequences are SGDLS and YYNGEE. The CDR3 reads CASSVGVTGELFF. The CDR3 region has the DNA TGTGCCAGCAGCGTAGGGGTCACCGGGGAGCTGTTTTTT.

J is TRBJ2-1 and V is TRBV6-5, with 7 bases aligning to TRBD1. The CDR3 contains 15 residues. V shed 6 bases, J shed 6 bases, and the junction held 11 bases outside the gene matches. CDR1 is MNHEY, CDR2 SVGAGI, per germline. CDR3 in DNA: TGTGCCAGCAGATACGACAGGGAGATTTCCAATGAGCAGTTCTTC. Translating it yields CASRYDREISNEQFF.

The V and J genes are TRBV6-6 and TRBJ2-7, with a weak D call TRBD1 (5 bases). The V end lost 2 bases, the J end lost 3 bases, and 17 bases lay between the germline ends. Germline V CDR1 and CDR2: MNHNY, SVGAGI (reference sequence). This CDR3 region has 16 residues. The CDR3 bases are TGTGCCAGCAGTTACCAAGGAAACCCAGGGAACTACGAGCAGTACTTC. Translated: CASSYQGNPGNYEQYF.

In regard to this clone: The sample contains more than one DNA sequence encoding this CDR3. The chain is built from TRBV6-2 or TRBV6-3 and TRBJ2-7; D possibly corresponds to TRBD2 (5 bases). The CDR3 is made up of 15 amino acids. Germline lookup yields CDR1 MNHEY and CDR2 SVGEGT. Trimming took off 4 bases at V and 2 bases at J, with 15 bases between the two ends. CDR3 nucleotide sequence: TGTGCCAGCAGTTCCGCCGGCGGAGGTCCCTACGAGCAGTACTTC. Its translation: CASSSAGGGPYEQYF.